The 8 T cell receptor beta chains below come from one sample, sequenced in a study of shared clonotypes between healthy human individuals. The method was immunoSEQ multiplex PCR; TCRdb's version includes in-frame clones alone and lacks a portion of them. Of some 500,000 clones in the sample, about 74% were seen once. The sequenced material came from PBMCs. The origin of the receptors is a woman in her thirties or forties in good health. Some clones in this sample may be carry-over from other donors' samples.

The rearrangement links TRBV7-9 to TRBJ2-1, with 11 bases aligning to TRBD2. The CDR3 loop spans 15 amino acids. The V gene's germline CDR1 is SEHNR and CDR2 FQNEAQ (reference sequence). The V segment lost 5 bases and the J segment 7 bases; nucleotides outside the gene matches: 7. This chain's CDR3 is CASSLGLAEGNEQFF. CDR3 bases: TGTGCCAGCAGCCTGGGACTAGCGGAGGGTAATGAGCAGTTCTTC.

The rearrangement joins TRBV6-6 to TRBJ2-7; D is ambiguous. CDR3 length equals 14 residues. Trimming cost V 2 bases and J 3 bases, with 11 bases left between them. CDR1 is MNHNY, CDR2 SVGAGI, per germline (reference sequence). The CDR3 coding sequence is TGTGCCAGCAGTTACAGGCAGGTCTTCTACGAGCAGTACTTC. Its protein product is CASSYRQVFYEQYF.

This clone came up a few times. V is TRBV9 and J is TRBJ2-3; maybe TRBD2 (5 bases). CDR3 length equals 13 residues. The germline V gene encodes CDR1 SGDLS and CDR2 YYNGEE. Deletions cut 0 bases from V and 8 bases from J, with 10 bases between. The CDR3 protein is CASSVVSEGTQYF. CDR3 DNA: TGTGCCAGCAGCGTAGTTTCCGAGGGTACGCAGTATTTT.

This chain connects TRBV5-1 to TRBJ2-7; D gene uncertain. Trimming pared 0 bases from V and 0 bases from J, leaving 10 bases between. CDR3 length: 15 amino acids. Per germline, CDR1 SGHRS and CDR2 YFSETQ. This CDR3 reads CASSLAVSSSYEQYF. CDR3 nucleotides: TGCGCCAGCAGCTTGGCGGTCAGTAGCTCCTACGAGCAGTACTTC. The full variable domain, with the rest looked up from reference TRBV5-1 and TRBJ2-7, is KAGVTQTPRYLIKTRGQQVTLSCSPISGHRSVSWYQQTPGQGLQFLFEYFSETQRNKGNFPGRFSGRQFSNSRSEMNVSTLELGDSALYLCASSLAVSSSYEQYFGPGTRLTVT.

The chain recombines TRBV5-1 with TRBJ2-7, with TRBD2 matching 15 bases. This CDR3 region has 15 residues. Trimming took 4 bases from V and 6 from J; bases not matched to a gene: 5. In germline, CDR1 is SGHRS, CDR2 YFSETQ. The CDR3 DNA follows: TGCGCCAGCAGCCCGGCGGGACTAGCGGGAGGCGAGCAGTACTTC. Translated: CASSPAGLAGGEQYF.

This clone came up a few times. This chain joins TRBV30 and TRBJ2-7; 9 positions agree with TRBD1. The CDR3 has 12 amino acids. V was pared by 6 bases and J by 3 bases, with 3 bases of the junction left unmatched. CDR1 and CDR2 from the germline V gene are GTSNPN and SVGIG (reference sequence). CDR3 sequence reads: CACMDRGYEQYF. The CDR3 DNA follows: TGTGCCTGCATGGACAGGGGCTACGAGCAGTACTTC.

This rearrangement joins TRBV6-4 to TRBJ2-7, with 10 bases identical to TRBD2. Trimming at V came to 4 bases and at J to 4 bases, leaving 10 bases not matched to a gene. The CDR3 covers 16 residues. The germline CDR1 and CDR2 sequences are MRHNA and SNTAGT. The CDR3 bases are TGTGCCAGCAGTGCCCGACTAGCGGGCAACCCATACGAGCAGTACTTC. It is translated as CASSARLAGNPYEQYF.

For this clone: A far larger clone is off by one base, so a read error is likely. The chain links TRBV29-1 to TRBJ2-5; unclear D gene. Germline V gene sequence: CDR1 SQVTM, CDR2 ANQGSEA. This CDR3 has 12 amino acids. The CDR3 bases are TGCAGCTACAACGGAATACAAGGGACCCAGTACTTC. It yields the protein CSYNGIQGTQYF.